This T cell receptor beta chain was sequenced for a study of cytomegalovirus exposure and HLA in healthy donors. Points from the study as a whole: TCR beta V segments were, for the most part, productive about 90% or about 30% of the time in an earlier analysis. Approximately 160 TCR beta chains were listed as cytomegalovirus-associated. Beyond CMV serostatus, there was no information to go on about immune exposure.

Germline assignment: CDR1 SEHNR and CDR2 FQNEAQ (reference sequence). The V gene end was trimmed by 5 bases and the J gene end by 9 bases; junction bases not matched to a gene: 5. The CDR3 runs 14 residues. This PCR relied on a set of 60 Vbeta primers and 13 Jbeta primers. Clones were sequenced by immunoSEQ multiplex PCR, and TCRdb holds only the in-frame ones, with some missing. The repertoire holds around 100,000 clones, with about 70% as singletons. Regarding this clone: Antigen specificity is unknown.

The chain couples TRBV7-9 to TRBJ1-6; 9 nucleotides line up with TRBD1. The TCR was taken from a woman in her 30s in good health and CMV-seronegative. Sequenced: PBMCs. The CDR3: CASSPGQGPSPLHF. DNA of the CDR3: TGTGCCAGCAGCCCAGGACAGGGGCCTTCACCCCTCCACTTT.